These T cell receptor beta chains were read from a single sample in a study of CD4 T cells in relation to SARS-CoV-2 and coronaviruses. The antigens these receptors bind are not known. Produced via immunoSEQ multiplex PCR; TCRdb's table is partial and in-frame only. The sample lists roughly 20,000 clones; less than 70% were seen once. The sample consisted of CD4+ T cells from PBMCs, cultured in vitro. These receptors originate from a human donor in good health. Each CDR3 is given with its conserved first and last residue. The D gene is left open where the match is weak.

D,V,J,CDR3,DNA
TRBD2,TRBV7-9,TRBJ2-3,CASSAGRLAADTQYF,TGTGCCAGCAGCGCCGGTAGGCTAGCGGCAGATACGCAGTATTTT
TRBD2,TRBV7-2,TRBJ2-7,CASSHPRGTGTSIYEQYF,TGTGCCAGCAGCCACCCCCGGGGAACCGGGACTAGCATATACGAGCAGTACTTC
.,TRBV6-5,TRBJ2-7,CASSSPLEQYF,TGTGCCAGCAGCTCCCCCCTGGAGCAGTACTTC
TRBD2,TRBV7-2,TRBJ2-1,CASSLGLAGDNEQFF,TGTGCCAGCAGCCTGGGACTAGCGGGAGATAATGAGCAGTTCTTC
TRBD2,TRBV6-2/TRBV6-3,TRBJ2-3,CASSRGLATDTQYF,TGTGCCAGCAGCCGAGGACTAGCCACAGATACGCAGTATTTT
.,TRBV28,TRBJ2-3,CASRVQSTDTQYF,TGTGCCAGCAGGGTACAGAGTACAGATACGCAGTATTTT
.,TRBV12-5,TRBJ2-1,CASGLVRPGNEQFF,TGTGCTAGTGGTTTGGTACGCCCCGGCAACGAGCAGTTCTTC
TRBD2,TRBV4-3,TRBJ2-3,CASSQDLGTSSDTQYF,TGCGCCAGCAGCCAAGATCTAGGGACTAGCTCCGATACGCAGTATTTT
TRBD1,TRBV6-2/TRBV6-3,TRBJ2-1,CASSLRGQAYNEQFF,TGTGCCAGCAGTTTGCGAGGACAGGCCTACAATGAGCAGTTCTTC
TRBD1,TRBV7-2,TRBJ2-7,CASSYRTGGLGEQYF,TGTGCCAGCAGCTACAGGACAGGGGGCTTGGGAGAGCAGTACTTC